The 18 T cell receptor beta chains below all came from one sample that was sequenced in a study of T cell changes during pregnancy in multiple sclerosis. Only in-frame clones appear in the TCRdb table, and some are missing; sequencing was by immunoSEQ multiplex PCR. The profile shows roughly 100,000 clones, around 94% of them singletons. The source was peripheral blood, collected after pregnancy. The source is a female donor with multiple sclerosis, enrolled in a pregnancy study.

The chain couples TRBV18 to TRBJ1-4; 7 nucleotides agree with TRBD1. The CDR3 totals 15 residues. V lost 6 bases, J lost 4 bases, and 8 bases stayed unmatched. Germline values: CDR1 KGHSH, CDR2 LQKENI. The CDR3 sequence: CASSSDRVINEKLFF. The CDR3 DNA reads as TGTGCCAGCTCTTCTGACAGGGTGATTAATGAAAAACTGTTTTTT.

This chain links TRBV5-1 with TRBJ1-5; no clear D gene. The CDR3 consists of 14 residues. Per germline, CDR1 SGHRS and CDR2 YFSETQ. The V and J ends lost 0 bases and 0 bases respectively, with 4 bases between them. CDR3 coding DNA: TGCGCCAGCAGCTTGGGAGGTAGCAATCAGCCCCAGCATTTT. This translates into CASSLGGSNQPQHF.

This chain links TRBV5-1 with TRBJ1-1; maybe TRBD1 (5 bases). V shed 2 bases and J shed 1 base, with 12 bases lying between them. The V gene's germline CDR1 is SGHRS and CDR2 YFSETQ. There are 15 residues in the CDR3. The CDR3 here is CASSLAGRENTEAFF. Here the CDR3 DNA reads TGCGCCAGCAGCTTAGCAGGGAGGGAGAACACTGAAGCTTTCTTT.

The chain joins TRBV7-9 to TRBJ2-1; 7 nucleotides agree with TRBD1. Germline lookup yields CDR1 SEHNR and CDR2 FQNEAQ (reference sequence). The CDR3 is 14 amino acids. V shed 3 bases and J 6 bases; nucleotides not matched to a gene: 5. The CDR3 sequence: CASSFLQGFNEQFF. The DNA of the CDR3 is TGTGCCAGCAGCTTTCTACAGGGGTTCAATGAGCAGTTCTTC.

The chain uses TRBV19 and TRBJ1-2, with 9 nucleotides matching TRBD1. The CDR3 consists of 15 residues. Germline loops: CDR1 LNHDA, CDR2 SQIVND (reference sequence). The J segment lost 2 bases and the V segment lost 2 bases, leaving 3 bases of the junction unmatched. The CDR3: CASSITGGANYGYTF. Here the CDR3 DNA reads TGTGCCAGTAGTATAACAGGGGGCGCGAACTATGGCTACACCTTC.

The rearrangement links TRBV7-2 to TRBJ1-5, with 10 bases identical to TRBD1. With 4 bases clipped from V and 4 bases from J, the junction kept 10 bases outside the gene matches. The CDR3 runs 17 residues. Germline CDR1 reads SGHTA; CDR2 reads FQGNSA. DNA of the CDR3: TGTGCCAGCAGCTCCGGGACAGGGGCGAGTGGGAATCAGCCCCAGCATTTT. Protein product: CASSSGTGASGNQPQHF.

The V gene is TRBV15, the J gene TRBJ1-1; the D gene is possibly TRBD1 (6 bases). The V gene's germline CDR1 is LNHNV and CDR2 YYDKDF (reference sequence). This CDR3 contains 16 residues. The V end was cut by 1 base, the J end by 0 bases, with 12 bases between. CDR3 nucleotides: TGTGCCACCAGCAGAGTGAGGGGGGGGTTGAACACTGAAGCTTTCTTT. Its protein product is CATSRVRGGLNTEAFF.

The rearrangement links TRBV5-5 to TRBJ1-1, with TRBD1 matching 8 bases. The CDR3 is 14 residues long. The J segment lost 4 bases and the V segment lost 4 bases, leaving 6 bases of the junction unmatched. Per germline, CDR1 SGHKS and CDR2 YYEKEE (reference sequence). CDR3 bases: TGTGCCAGCAGCAATACCAGGGGGCCCACTGAAGCTTTCTTT. The encoded protein is CASSNTRGPTEAFF.

This clone was seen just once. One end of the junction varies from germline; a read error may be responsible. The chain joins TRBV28 to TRBJ1-3; 8 bases match TRBD1. The CDR3 is 14 residues long. The germline CDR1 and CDR2 sequences are MDHEN and SYDVKM. CDR3 nucleotide sequence: TGTGCCAGCAGTGGACCGGGACAGGTTTTGTGGAGGGCGTTT. Translated, it gives CASSGPGQVLWRAF.

The V gene is TRBV6-1, the J gene TRBJ2-1, with D tentatively TRBD1 (5 bases). Deletions cut 11 bases from V and 4 bases from J, with 18 bases between. This CDR3 is built from 14 residues. Germline V gene lookup returns CDR1 MNHNS and CDR2 SASEGT. The CDR3 region has the DNA TGTGCCGCTCGAGACATTACAGGTTACAATGAGCAGTTCTTC. Its translation is CAARDITGYNEQFF.

This clone has just one count. The chain is built from TRBV27 and TRBJ1-1; no clear D. CDR3 size: 12 residues. From germline, CDR1 is MNHEY and CDR2 SMNVEV (reference sequence). V was cut by 5 bases and J by 1 base, with 5 bases left in between. CDR3 in amino acids: CASSNRNTEAFF. Written as DNA, the CDR3 is TGTGCCAGCAGTAACAGGAACACTGAAGCTTTCTTT.

Regarding this clone: Other DNA sequences from this sample encode an identical CDR3 as well. The chain combines TRBV9 with TRBJ2-1; 8 bases agree with TRBD2. The CDR3 loop spans 13 amino acids. Germline CDR1 SGDLS, CDR2 YYNGEE. The V and J ends lost 0 bases and 7 bases, in that order; junction bases with no gene match: 0. CDR3 loop: CASSVAGGNEQFF. In DNA form, the CDR3 reads TGTGCCAGCAGCGTAGCGGGGGGGAATGAGCAGTTCTTC.

J is TRBJ1-1 and V is TRBV4-1, with D possibly being TRBD1 (5 bases). CDR1 and CDR2 (germline): MGHRA, YSYEKL. The V and J ends lost 0 bases and 2 bases respectively, with 10 bases between them. There are 15 residues in the CDR3. The CDR3, as DNA: TGCGCCAGCAGCCAAGATGCGGGGGGAAACACTGAAGCTTTCTTT. This gives the protein CASSQDAGGNTEAFF.

This clone appeared a few times. The chain is built from TRBV5-1 and TRBJ2-3, with 11 positions matching TRBD2. V lost 5 bases and J lost 2; bases outside the gene matches: 4. CDR1 and CDR2 from the germline V gene are SGHRS and YFSETQ. The CDR3 loop spans 15 amino acids. In DNA, the CDR3 is TGCGCCAGCAGGCTAGCGGGAGGTCACACAGATACGCAGTATTTT. Residues: CASRLAGGHTDTQYF.

A few counts support this clone. The sample has other DNA sequences that encode this CDR3 too. The chain links TRBV9 to TRBJ2-5; D might be TRBD2 (5 bases). The CDR3 loop spans 13 amino acids. Germline CDR1 is SGDLS and CDR2 is YYNGEE. The V and J ends lost 1 base and 2 bases respectively, with 6 bases between them. Here the CDR3 DNA reads TGTGCCAGCAGCGTAAGCGGACAAGAGACCCAGTACTTC. Its protein is CASSVSGQETQYF.

The V call is TRBV19, the J call TRBJ1-2; 9 positions agree with TRBD1. This CDR3 spans 18 amino acids. After removal of 8 bases from V and 4 bases from J, the junction contained 20 bases not matched to a gene. The germline V gene has CDR1 LNHDA and CDR2 SQIVND (reference sequence). CDR3 sequence reads: CASQGQTYNRGRSYGYTF. CDR3 nucleotide sequence: TGTGCCAGTCAGGGCCAGACTTATAACAGGGGGCGAAGCTATGGCTACACCTTC.

This clone was seen once. The chain carries TRBV30 and TRBJ1-3, with D possibly matching TRBD1 (5 bases). CDR1 is GTSNPN, CDR2 SVGIG, per germline (reference sequence). The CDR3 has 13 amino acids. V dropped 2 bases and J dropped 4 bases, with 9 bases sitting between them. The CDR3 reads CAWSIRQGNTIYF. In nucleotides, the CDR3 is TGTGCCTGGAGTATCAGACAGGGAAACACCATATATTTT.

The chain couples TRBV7-2 to TRBJ2-2; maybe TRBD1 (6 bases). The CDR3 covers 13 residues. V lost 4 bases, J lost 7 bases, and 10 bases lay in between. Germline assignment: CDR1 SGHTA and CDR2 FQGNSA. CDR3 amino acids: CASSWTEGGELFF. CDR3 coding DNA: TGTGCCAGCAGCTGGACAGAGGGCGGGGAGCTGTTTTTT.